This T cell receptor (beta chain) originates from a study of shared clonotypes between healthy human individuals. Findings and caveats of the study: The sharing of roughly 5% of naive CD4 clonotypes was seen across several donors. Memory subsets generally showed smaller estimated richness than naive subsets did.

Terminally differentiated effector memory CD45RA+ cells were excluded by CCR7 positive selection of CD45RO-negative cells. The assay used deep level. Generated by immunoSEQ multiplex PCR, the TCRdb table keeps only in-frame clones and is missing some. Of about 2 million clones in the sample, about 94% were seen once. With respect to this clone: Its specificity is not known. This specimen includes other DNA sequences encoding the same CDR3.

The CDR3 is 14 amino acids. Per the germline V gene, CDR1 is MNHEY and CDR2 is SMNVEV (reference sequence). Deletions cut 2 bases from V and 1 base from J, with 8 bases between. The chain joins TRBV27 to TRBJ1-2; D ambiguous. This TCR was recovered from a man aged 18 to 29 in good health. Sequenced: naive CD8+ T cells sorted from blood. CDR3 DNA: TGTGCCAGCAGTTTACTAGGCAGTAACTATGGCTACACCTTC. This codes for CASSLLGSNYGYTF.